The next 13 T cell receptor beta chains were all read from a single sample in a study of memory CD4+ T cells and cytomegalovirus serostatus. Single viable CD3+CD4+CD8-CD45RO+ cells were sorted as the memory CD4+ T cells. TCRdb keeps only in-frame clones here, not all; method: immunoSEQ multiplex PCR. The sample has about 57,000 clones, roughly 80% seen once. Material for sequencing was memory CD4+ T cells from blood. All receptors come from an adult in good health and CMV-seronegative.

The V call is TRBV19, the J call TRBJ2-5, with TRBD2 identical over 8 bases. Germline V gives CDR1 LNHDA, CDR2 SQIVND (reference sequence). This CDR3 has 14 residues. Trimming took 5 bases from V and 5 from J; bases not matched to a gene: 7. CDR3 protein: CASSSAGGRETQYF. The CDR3 bases are TGTGCCAGTAGTTCCGCGGGAGGACGGGAGACCCAGTACTTC.

The rearrangement uses TRBV7-2 and TRBJ2-7, with 9 bases aligning to TRBD2. The trim removed 5 bases at V and 2 bases at J, leaving 7 bases unmatched. From germline, CDR1 is SGHTA and CDR2 FQGNSA. The CDR3 runs 15 residues. The CDR3 DNA sequence: TGTGCCAGCAGCCCATCAGCGGGAGGAACCTACGAGCAGTACTTC. Translating gives CASSPSAGGTYEQYF.

The chain combines TRBV5-6 with TRBJ2-3; a weak D match, TRBD2 (6 bases). Germline V lookup: CDR1 SGHDT, CDR2 YYEEEE. With 4 bases removed from V and 0 bases from J, the gap between germline ends came to 9 bases. CDR3 length: 14 amino acids. The CDR3 sequence is CASSGGFSTDTQYF. The DNA of the CDR3 is TGTGCCAGCAGCGGGGGGTTCAGCACAGATACGCAGTATTTT.

This clone occurred a few times. The chain recombines TRBV10-3 with TRBJ1-1, with TRBD1 matching over 7 bases. The germline V gene encodes CDR1 ENHRY and CDR2 SYGVKD. V was pared by 6 bases and J by 3 bases, with 7 bases of the junction left unmatched. This CDR3 contains 14 residues. CDR3 sequence: CAISTTGSDTEAFF. DNA for the CDR3: TGTGCCATCAGCACGACAGGGTCGGACACTGAAGCTTTCTTT.

The chain couples TRBV6-6 to TRBJ2-5, with TRBD1 matching over 9 bases. This CDR3 is built from 15 residues. In germline, CDR1 is MNHNY, CDR2 SVGAGI (reference sequence). Trimming at V came to 6 bases and at J to 4 bases, leaving 9 bases not matched to a gene. CDR3 sequence reads: CASSTAGTGRETQYF. CDR3 sequence (DNA): TGTGCCAGCAGCACTGCCGGGACAGGGAGAGAGACCCAGTACTTC.

The chain is built from TRBV7-8 and TRBJ2-2, with a tentative D call TRBD1 (5 bases). Germline loops: CDR1 SGHVS, CDR2 FQNEAQ. V was trimmed by 8 bases and J by 5 bases, leaving 21 bases between them. CDR3 length: 16 residues. In DNA, the CDR3 is TGTGCCAGCTCCCGGACACCCCTAACCGAGACCGGGGAGCTGTTTTTT. Protein product: CASSRTPLTETGELFF.

The V call is TRBV19, the J call TRBJ1-3, with a possible D match to TRBD1 (5 bases). Trimming left V 1 base short and J 4 bases short, with 14 bases between. Germline V gene data show CDR1 as LNHDA and CDR2 as SQIVND (reference sequence). The CDR3 contains 16 residues. Here the CDR3 DNA reads TGTGCCAGTAGTATAGGGGGCCAGACTCTCGGAAACACCATATATTTT. Its translation: CASSIGGQTLGNTIYF.

CDR3 sequence: CASSQEGGLLHF. CDR3 DNA sequence: TGTGCCAGCAGCCAAGAGGGGGGGCTCCTCCACTTT. The chain combines TRBV4-2 with TRBJ1-6; D perhaps matches TRBD1 (6 bases). Germline CDR1 is LGHNA and CDR2 is YNFKEQ. This CDR3 is 12 amino acids long. V dropped 0 bases and J dropped 15 bases, with 9 bases sitting between them.

This clone showed up just once. V usage is TRBV6-6 and J usage is TRBJ2-6, with D unresolved. Germline CDR1 and CDR2: MNHNY and SVGAGI (reference sequence). Trimming took 8 bases from V and 4 from J, leaving 6 bases between them. This CDR3 comprises 12 residues. The CDR3 DNA reads as TGTGCCAGCGTGGACGGGGCCAACGTCCTGACTTTC. It yields the protein CASVDGANVLTF.

The chain employs TRBV5-5 and TRBJ1-5; D remains ambiguous. The CDR3 spans 15 residues. Germline V gene data show CDR1 as SGHKS and CDR2 as YYEKEE (reference sequence). Trimming removed 0 bases from V and 4 bases from J, with 11 bases in between. CDR3 DNA sequence: TGTGCCAGCAGCTTGGAGGTCCTCCCAAATCAGCCCCAGCATTTT. The encoded protein is CASSLEVLPNQPQHF.

The rearrangement joins TRBV10-2 to TRBJ1-2; D uncertain. This CDR3 has 15 amino acids. Germline V gene sequence: CDR1 WSHSY, CDR2 SAAADI. Between the trimmed V and J ends, which lost 2 bases and 0 bases, there was a span of 10 bases. CDR3 bases: TGCGCCAGCAGTGAGAGAACAGCAGCTAACTATGGCTACACCTTC. Translation: CASSERTAANYGYTF.

The J gene is TRBJ2-1, the V gene TRBV6-6; no reliable D call. The CDR3 spans 12 residues. From germline, CDR1 is MNHNY and CDR2 SVGAGI (reference sequence). V was cut by 6 bases and J by 7 bases, with 10 bases left in between. The CDR3 nucleotides read TGTGCCAGCAGCCACCCTGGAAATGAGCAGTTCTTC. This translates into CASSHPGNEQFF.

This chain uses TRBV6-6 with TRBJ2-7; 7 nucleotides line up with TRBD1. V shed 4 bases and J 10 bases; nucleotides not matched to a gene: 16. CDR3 length: 15 residues. Germline CDR1 MNHNY, CDR2 SVGAGI (reference sequence). CDR3 bases: TGTGCCAGCAGTTCTAACTCCCGGACAGGTGTGGTTCAGTACTTC. Protein sequence: CASSSNSRTGVVQYF.